This T cell receptor beta chain is drawn from a study of vaccination and CD4 T cells after COVID-19. Whole-study context: The interval from dose two to post-vaccine sampling had a median of approximately 73 days, and it ranged from 14 to 241. Overlapping spike pools from SARS-CoV-2 and HCoV-NL63, HCoV-OC43 and HCoV-229E served as culture stimuli. Overall study results and limits: Convalescent patients showed a median about 90% of reactive clones that were seen only post-vaccination. Analysis of convalescent patients found that 304 of 307 vaccine-specific clones were spike mono-reactive.

This clonotype was found a few times. The antigen remains unidentified. The V end lost 4 bases, the J end lost 5 bases, and 11 bases lay between the germline ends. CDR1 and CDR2 (germline): GTSNPN, SVGIG (reference sequence). The CDR3 runs to 12 residues. Treatment defined: roughly 10-day PBMC culture with coronavirus spike peptide pools or control peptides (ViraFEST assay). The Oncomine TCR Beta short-read assay generated sequence data from the DNA of cultured CD4+ T cells. TCRdb re-called the PCR reads with MiXCR, one entry per CDR3 protein. The sample records 20,000 to 25,000 distinct CDR3 sequences, 50% being singletons.

This chain uses TRBV30 with TRBJ1-1, with D unclear. The source material was CD4+ T cells from blood, cultured in vitro. This clonotype was obtained from a human donor who had recovered from COVID-19. The CDR3 region has the DNA TGTGCCTGGAAAGGGTATTGGACTGAAGCTTTCTTT. It specifies CAWKGYWTEAFF. The full variable domain, rest sourced from reference TRBV30 and TRBJ1-1, is SQTIHQWPATLVQPVGSPLSLECTVEGTSNPNLYWYRQAAGRGLQLLFYSVGIGQISSEVPQNLSASRPQDRQFILSSKKLLLSDSGFYLCAWKGYWTEAFFGQGTRLTVV.